Following are 29 T cell receptor beta chains from one sample sequenced in a study of cytomegalovirus exposure and HLA in healthy donors. The PCR employed 60 Vbeta primers together with 13 Jbeta primers. The protocol was immunoSEQ multiplex PCR, while the TCRdb copy is restricted to in-frame clones and leaves out a portion. Seen here are approximately 77,000 clones, around 80% observed once, and the top ten hold around an eighth. Sequenced material: PBMCs. The receptor source for this set is a male donor in good health and CMV-seropositive.

The gene calls are TRBV7-9 and TRBJ1-2; D gene ambiguous. The CDR3 covers 16 residues. Trimming pared 0 bases from V and 4 bases from J, leaving 15 bases between. Germline V lookup: CDR1 SEHNR, CDR2 FQNEAQ (reference sequence). Here the CDR3 DNA reads TGTGCCAGCAGCTTAGCGTTTCCCCAGGCAGCCTATGGCTACACCTTC. This gives the protein CASSLAFPQAAYGYTF.

The chain joins TRBV9 to TRBJ2-7, with D maybe TRBD2 (5 bases). Germline V gene lookup returns CDR1 SGDLS and CDR2 YYNGEE. V shed 0 bases and J shed 2 bases, with 12 bases lying between them. This CDR3 contains 15 residues. The CDR3 region is CASSVGSGSTYEQYF. The CDR3 DNA reads TGTGCCAGCAGCGTAGGAAGCGGTTCTACCTACGAGCAGTACTTC.

The chain links TRBV18 to TRBJ2-1; D is unresolved. Germline V gene sequence: CDR1 KGHSH, CDR2 LQKENI. The CDR3 has 13 residues. Trimming cost V 1 base and J 5 bases, with 6 bases left between them. CDR3 in amino acids: CASSPRRDNEQFF. DNA of the CDR3: TGTGCCAGCTCACCACGTCGAGACAATGAGCAGTTCTTC.

V is TRBV30 and J is TRBJ1-5; 7 bases match TRBD1. Trimming at V came to 0 bases and at J to 2 bases, leaving 4 bases not matched to a gene. From germline, CDR1 is GTSNPN and CDR2 SVGIG (reference sequence). This CDR3 spans 15 amino acids. CDR3 sequence (DNA): TGTGCCTGGAGTGTGACAGGGATGGGCAATCAGCCCCAGCATTTT. Protein sequence: CAWSVTGMGNQPQHF.

V usage is TRBV5-1 and J usage is TRBJ1-2, with D uncertain. The CDR3 has 13 residues. Germline lookup yields CDR1 SGHRS and CDR2 YFSETQ. Trimming took off 7 bases at V and 4 bases at J, with 14 bases between the two ends. CDR3 amino acids: CASSLSPPYGYTF. CDR3 in DNA: TGCGCCAGCTCCTTATCCCCTCCCTATGGCTACACCTTC.

This chain uses TRBV6-1 with TRBJ2-1; TRBD2 matches 12 bases. CDR3 length: 16 residues. Germline V lookup: CDR1 MNHNS, CDR2 SASEGT. With 1 base clipped from V and 7 bases from J, the junction kept 5 bases outside the gene matches. In nucleotides, the CDR3 is TGTGCCAGCAGTGAAGGCCTAGCGGGGGGGCAAAATGAGCAGTTCTTC. It is translated as CASSEGLAGGQNEQFF.

V and J are TRBV27 and TRBJ1-5, with D maybe TRBD1 (5 bases). Trimming took off 5 bases at V and 5 bases at J, with 16 bases between the two ends. Germline V gene lookup returns CDR1 MNHEY and CDR2 SMNVEV (reference sequence). This CDR3 comprises 15 residues. CDR3 DNA: TGTGCCAGCAGTCCCCCAGGGAAGTTCTATCAGCCCCAGCATTTT. This sequence encodes CASSPPGKFYQPQHF.

The chain employs TRBV5-1 and TRBJ1-5, with D perhaps matching TRBD1 (5 bases). Per the germline V gene, CDR1 is SGHRS and CDR2 is YFSETQ. CDR3 size: 12 residues. With 5 bases removed from V and 4 bases from J, the gap between germline ends came to 7 bases. CDR3 loop: CASRRGNQPQHF. DNA for the CDR3: TGCGCCAGCAGAAGGGGAAATCAGCCCCAGCATTTT.

V is TRBV14 and J is TRBJ1-4; perhaps TRBD1 as D (5 bases). This CDR3 is 13 amino acids long. V was pared by 1 base and J by 12 bases, with 12 bases between. The germline CDR1 and CDR2 sequences are SGHDN and FVKESK. CDR3 DNA: TGTGCCAGCAGCCAAGTGGCAGGGTTTGAACTGTTTTTT. It is translated as CASSQVAGFELFF.

J is TRBJ2-3 and V is TRBV15; a weak D match, TRBD2 (5 bases). V was clipped by 4 bases and J by 0 bases, with 14 bases between them. CDR3 length: 16 residues. Per the germline V gene, CDR1 is LNHNV and CDR2 is YYDKDF (reference sequence). This CDR3 is CATSKRGSSSTDTQYF. The DNA of the CDR3 is TGTGCCACCAGCAAGAGAGGGAGTTCTAGCACAGATACGCAGTATTTT.

This clone was picked up a small number of times. V usage is TRBV5-8 and J usage is TRBJ1-6, with 8 bases fitting TRBD1. V dropped 5 bases and J dropped 5; count of bases not matched to a gene: 6. Germline V gene sequence: CDR1 SGHTS, CDR2 YDEGEE. The CDR3 is 15 residues long. CDR3 loop: CASRLRGQNNSPLHF. As DNA, the CDR3 is TGTGCCAGCAGGCTCAGGGGGCAAAATAATTCACCCCTCCACTTT.

The chain is built from TRBV5-6 and TRBJ2-7, with 9 bases identical to TRBD2. CDR1 is SGHDT, CDR2 YYEEEE, per germline. The CDR3 length is 14 residues. J gave up 8 bases and V 0 bases, and 6 bases lay outside the gene matches. The CDR3 nucleotides are TGTGCCAGCAGCTTGGGGACTAGCGTTGGAAAGCAGTACTTC. This sequence encodes CASSLGTSVGKQYF.

V gene TRBV7-6 combines with J gene TRBJ2-5; 12 bases align to TRBD1. Germline V gene lookup returns CDR1 SGHVS and CDR2 FNYEAQ. V lost 1 base and J lost 5; bases outside the gene matches: 8. CDR3 length equals 17 residues. As DNA, the CDR3 is TGTGCCAGCAGCTTAGACGGGACAGGGGGCTTAGACGAGACCCAGTACTTC. Translation gives CASSLDGTGGLDETQYF.

This clone was found a few times. The chain recombines TRBV9 with TRBJ2-2, with 7 positions matching TRBD1. Looked up from germline, CDR1 is SGDLS and CDR2 is YYNGEE. This CDR3 has 16 residues. J gave up 7 bases and V 0 bases, and 9 bases lay outside the gene matches. The CDR3, as DNA: TGTGCCAGCAGCGTAGGATCAGGGCAGGGGGACGGGGAGCTGTTTTTT. Translated, it gives CASSVGSGQGDGELFF.

This chain connects TRBV7-7 to TRBJ1-4; no definite D call. From germline, CDR1 is SSHAT and CDR2 FNYEAQ (reference sequence). The CDR3 contains 15 residues. V lost 4 bases, J lost 7 bases, and 16 bases lay in between. CDR3 DNA sequence: TGTGCCAGCAGCTCAAACACGGGGTCTACTGAAAAACTGTTTTTT. As protein: CASSSNTGSTEKLFF. The whole variable domain, remainder taken from reference TRBV7-7 and TRBJ1-4, is GAGVSQSPRYKVTKRGQDVTLRCDPISSHATLYWYQQALGQGPEFLTYFNYEAQPDKSGLPSDRFSAERPEGSISTLTIQRTEQRDSAMYRCASSSNTGSTEKLFFGSGTQLSVL.

The rearrangement joins TRBV5-1 to TRBJ2-7; 8 bases are a match to TRBD1. Germline-derived CDR1 and CDR2 are SGHRS and YFSETQ. The CDR3 sequence is 13 residues long. V gave up 5 bases and J gave up 6 bases; unmatched junction bases: 7. The CDR3 DNA is TGCGCCAGCAGTCGGGCAGGGGGCCTCGAGCAGTACTTC. This encodes CASSRAGGLEQYF.

The chain employs TRBV30 and TRBJ2-7, with D maybe TRBD2 (6 bases). Germline-derived CDR1 and CDR2 are GTSNPN and SVGIG (reference sequence). CDR3 size: 15 residues. Between the trimmed V and J ends, which lost 2 bases and 2 bases, there was a span of 16 bases. CDR3: CAWSSPRDLAYEQYF. The CDR3 region has the DNA TGTGCCTGGAGTTCACCGCGGGACTTAGCCTACGAGCAGTACTTC.

The J gene is TRBJ2-5, the V gene TRBV6-5; 10 bases line up with TRBD1. Germline V gene data show CDR1 as MNHEY and CDR2 as SVGAGI. The CDR3 spans 15 residues. The V segment lost 2 bases and the J segment 2 bases; nucleotides outside the gene matches: 2. CDR3 protein: CASSYGDRGQETQYF. The CDR3 coding sequence is TGTGCCAGCAGTTACGGGGACAGGGGTCAAGAGACCCAGTACTTC.

This clone was counted once. The J gene is TRBJ2-3, the V gene TRBV9, with TRBD2 matching over 8 bases. J gave up 0 bases and V 4 bases, and 13 bases lay outside the gene matches. The length of the CDR3 is 18 residues. Per the germline V gene, CDR1 is SGDLS and CDR2 is YYNGEE. CDR3 nucleotide sequence: TGTGCCAGCAGCACCGAGAGGACTAGCAGCTTGAGCACAGATACGCAGTATTTT. This sequence encodes CASSTERTSSLSTDTQYF.

About this clone: One junction end does not reproduce the germline sequence, and a read error may be involved. Within the sample, other DNA sequences also encode this same CDR3. The V and J genes are TRBV11-2 and TRBJ1-6, with 9 bases that match TRBD1. Germline CDR1 is SGHAT and CDR2 is FQNNGV. The CDR3 consists of 18 residues. CDR3: CASSLRPDRGGRNSPLHF. Written as DNA, the CDR3 is TGTGCCAGCAGCTTAAGACCGGACAGGGGTGGGAGGAATTCACCCCTCCACTTC. The full variable domain, in which reference TRBV11-2 and TRBJ1-6 provide the parts outside the CDR3, is EAGVAQSPRYKIIEKRQSVAFWCNPISGHATLYWYQQILGQGPKLLIQFQNNGVVDDSQLPKDRFSAERLKGVDSTLKIQPAKLEDSAVYLCASSLRPDRGGRNSPLHFGNGTRLTVT.

V usage is TRBV13 and J usage is TRBJ2-5; D gene uncertain. The J call may be wrong; the DNA end is better matched by TRBJ2-7. This CDR3 has 13 amino acids. Germline V gives CDR1 PRHDT, CDR2 FYEKMQ (reference sequence). CDR3 protein: CASSPPFSYEQYF. Written as DNA, the CDR3 is TGTGCCAGCAGCCCCCCTTTTTCCTACGAGCAGTACTTC.

This chain connects TRBV5-6 to TRBJ2-3; 8 nucleotides agree with TRBD1. The junction had 6 bases not matched to a gene; V was cut back by 0 bases and J by 6 bases. Germline assignment: CDR1 SGHDT and CDR2 YYEEEE. CDR3 length: 15 amino acids. The DNA of the CDR3 is TGTGCCAGCAGCTTGGTGATGCAGGGGGCGGATACGCAGTATTTT. Translation gives CASSLVMQGADTQYF.

This chain joins TRBV19 and TRBJ1-5; 9 nucleotides line up with TRBD1. V was clipped by 4 bases and J by 0 bases; unmatched bases: 7. Germline CDR1 LNHDA, CDR2 SQIVND (reference sequence). This CDR3 comprises 17 residues. CDR3 sequence: CASSKRQGGHSNQPQHF. The CDR3 coding sequence is TGTGCCAGTAGTAAGCGACAGGGGGGGCATAGCAATCAGCCCCAGCATTTT.

This chain joins TRBV9 and TRBJ2-2; TRBD2 aligns across 8 bases. Trimming removed 1 base from V and 5 bases from J; junction bases left unmatched: 7. The CDR3 extends over 16 amino acids. Germline lookup yields CDR1 SGDLS and CDR2 YYNGEE. CDR3 coding DNA: TGTGCCAGCAGCGTATCCGGGGGGGCGGGGACCGGGGAGCTGTTTTTT. This sequence encodes CASSVSGGAGTGELFF.

This clone was seen more than once but under ten times. The rearrangement links TRBV2 to TRBJ2-6; D not certain. The germline V gene encodes CDR1 SNHLY and CDR2 FYNNEI. The V and J ends lost 3 bases and 0 bases respectively, with 9 bases between them. The CDR3 has 16 amino acids. The CDR3 DNA sequence: TGTGCCAGCAGTGAGCCCACAAACTCTGGGGCCAACGTCCTGACTTTC. Its translation: CASSEPTNSGANVLTF.

The J gene is TRBJ2-7, the V gene TRBV7-2, with 8 bases that match TRBD1. CDR1 is SGHTA and CDR2 is FQGNSA in the germline V gene. After removal of 5 bases from V and 0 bases from J, the junction contained 9 bases not matched to a gene. This CDR3 is built from 16 residues. The DNA for the CDR3 is TGTGCCAGCAGCCCCTGGACAGGGCCATCCTCCTACGAGCAGTACTTC. It translates to CASSPWTGPSSYEQYF. The entire variable domain, with the rest obtained from reference TRBV7-2 and TRBJ2-7, is as follows: GAGVSQSPSNKVTEKGKDVELRCDPISGHTALYWYRQSLGQGLEFLIYFQGNSAPDKSGLPSDRFSAERTGGSVSTLTIQRTQQEDSAVYLCASSPWTGPSSYEQYFGPGTRLTVT.

J is TRBJ2-5 and V is TRBV5-1, with D uncertain. Per germline, CDR1 SGHRS and CDR2 YFSETQ. The V end was cut by 4 bases, the J end by 5 bases, with 9 bases between. This CDR3 comprises 12 residues. The CDR3 coding sequence is TGCGCCAGCAGCCCGACCGGGGAGACCCAGTACTTC. Amino acid sequence: CASSPTGETQYF.

The chain combines TRBV5-1 with TRBJ1-1; possible D gene TRBD1, 6 bases. The CDR3 is 15 amino acids. Germline lookup yields CDR1 SGHRS and CDR2 YFSETQ. Trimming left V 0 bases short and J 1 base short, with 10 bases between. CDR3 DNA sequence: TGCGCCAGCAGCTTGGCCGACAGGACGAACACTGAAGCTTTCTTT. Protein sequence: CASSLADRTNTEAFF. Full variable domain (remainder filled in from reference TRBV5-1 and TRBJ1-1): KAGVTQTPRYLIKTRGQQVTLSCSPISGHRSVSWYQQTPGQGLQFLFEYFSETQRNKGNFPGRFSGRQFSNSRSEMNVSTLELGDSALYLCASSLADRTNTEAFFGQGTRLTVV.

This clone turned up a few times. The rearrangement uses TRBV9 and TRBJ2-1, with TRBD2 identical over 9 bases. Germline trimming cut 0 bases from V and 6 bases from J; bases unmatched to any gene: 4. Germline assignment: CDR1 SGDLS and CDR2 YYNGEE. The CDR3 totals 15 residues. The chain's CDR3 is CASSVVAGGPNEQFF. CDR3 in DNA: TGTGCCAGCAGCGTAGTGGCGGGAGGGCCCAATGAGCAGTTCTTC.